This passage covers 19 T cell receptor beta chains from one sample sequenced in a study of cytomegalovirus exposure and HLA in healthy donors. The PCR made use of 60 Vbeta and 13 Jbeta primers. Sequenced by immunoSEQ multiplex PCR; TCRdb stores in-frame clones only, minus some. The repertoire has more than 110,000 clones, 75% to 80% of them found once; the top ten carry less than 5%. The material sequenced was PBMCs. The source of these receptors is a male donor in good health and CMV-seronegative.

The genes are TRBV10-1 and TRBJ2-2; the match to TRBD2 covers 7 bases. CDR3 size: 13 residues. Germline V gene lookup returns CDR1 WNHNN and CDR2 SYGVQD (reference sequence). Unmatched junction bases numbered 5, after V lost 9 bases and J lost 4 bases. CDR3 coding DNA: TGCGCCAGTAAGGCTAGCGGCACCGGGGAGCTGTTTTTT. This sequence encodes CASKASGTGELFF.

This clone turned up a few times. The rearrangement links TRBV7-9 to TRBJ1-1; D is possibly TRBD1 (6 bases). Germline V gives CDR1 SEHNR, CDR2 FQNEAQ (reference sequence). There are 15 residues in the CDR3. The ends were cut back, 5 bases at V and 0 bases at J, with 13 bases in the middle. CDR3 loop: CASSLGEGVNTEAFF. The CDR3 DNA reads TGTGCCAGCAGCCTTGGGGAGGGGGTGAACACTGAAGCTTTCTTT.

V and J are TRBV18 and TRBJ1-1, with 12 positions matching TRBD1. V shed 2 bases and J 10 bases; nucleotides not matched to a gene: 8. The CDR3 totals 15 residues. The germline V gene has CDR1 KGHSH and CDR2 LQKENI. CDR3 in DNA: TGTGCCAGCTCACCAACCGGGACAGGGGGCGCCGGAGCTTTCTTT. The encoded protein is CASSPTGTGGAGAFF.

The J gene is TRBJ2-2, the V gene TRBV1; the D call TRBD2 from the table was never checked on the DNA. TRBV1 represents a pseudogene. This CDR3 is built from 18 residues. CDR3 DNA: TGCACCAGCAGCCAAGATAAGGCGGAAAGTTTCCACACCGGGGAGCTGTTTTTT. Translating gives CTSSQDKAESFHTGELFF.

The chain combines TRBV7-8 with TRBJ1-1, with D possibly TRBD1 on 6 matching bases. The CDR3 has 14 residues. Germline V gene sequence: CDR1 SGHVS, CDR2 FQNEAQ. V lost 5 bases to trimming and J lost 4 bases, with 14 bases between them. The CDR3 is CASSPQQGTTEAFF. In DNA, the CDR3 is TGTGCCAGCAGCCCCCAACAGGGTACCACTGAAGCTTTCTTT. Combining the CDR3 with reference TRBV7-8 and TRBJ1-1 gives the whole variable domain GAGVSQSPRYKVAKRGQDVALRCDPISGHVSLFWYQQALGQGPEFLTYFQNEAQLDKSGLPSDRFFAERPEGSVSTLKIQRTQQEDSAVYLCASSPQQGTTEAFFGQGTRLTVV.

The rearrangement joins TRBV5-4 to TRBJ1-5; tentative D call: TRBD1 (6 bases). There are 14 residues in the CDR3. The germline V gene has CDR1 SGHNT and CDR2 YYREEE (reference sequence). V lost 3 bases to trimming and J lost 3 bases, with 10 bases between them. CDR3 coding DNA: TGTGCCAGCAGCTCAGCAGGGGTCAATCAGCCCCAGCATTTT. Protein product: CASSSAGVNQPQHF.

This CDR3 reads CASSQASGGSFGDTQYF. CDR3 in DNA: TGCGCCAGCAGCCAAGCTAGCGGGGGGTCCTTTGGGGATACGCAGTATTTT. This chain links TRBV4-1 with TRBJ2-3; the match to TRBD2 covers 11 bases. V lost 1 base and J lost 6; bases outside the gene matches: 9. CDR1 and CDR2 (germline): MGHRA, YSYEKL. The CDR3 is 17 residues long.

In this sample, this clone turned up once. The chain has TRBV5-1 and TRBJ2-5, with D unclear. V was clipped by 3 bases and J by 5 bases, with 17 bases between them. Germline V gene lookup returns CDR1 SGHRS and CDR2 YFSETQ. The CDR3 loop spans 15 amino acids. DNA of the CDR3: TGCGCCAGCAGCTCCGGAGAAGCCTTTGGTGAGACCCAGTACTTC. Its protein is CASSSGEAFGETQYF.

This chain connects TRBV5-4 to TRBJ2-5; 7 nucleotides line up with TRBD1. Unmatched junction bases numbered 4, after V lost 3 bases and J lost 2 bases. CDR3 size: 14 residues. Germline CDR1 and CDR2: SGHNT and YYREEE (reference sequence). Written as DNA, the CDR3 is TGTGCCAGCAGCTGGGACAGATTACAAGAGACCCAGTACTTC. It encodes CASSWDRLQETQYF.

The chain links TRBV9 to TRBJ1-6; a weak D match, TRBD1 (5 bases). Trimming removed 1 base from V and 6 bases from J, with 11 bases in between. Germline V gene sequence: CDR1 SGDLS, CDR2 YYNGEE. The CDR3 sequence is 15 residues long. DNA of the CDR3: TGTGCCAGCAGCGTAAGCCCAAGGGGTAATTCACCCCTCCACTTT. Translated, it gives CASSVSPRGNSPLHF.

The chain combines TRBV27 with TRBJ1-2; the D gene is possibly TRBD1 (5 bases). CDR3 length equals 15 residues. Germline lookup yields CDR1 MNHEY and CDR2 SMNVEV (reference sequence). V lost 5 bases and J 3 bases, leaving 16 bases between the germline ends. CDR3: CASSSQGVFDYGYTF. CDR3 bases: TGTGCCAGCAGTAGCCAGGGCGTATTTGACTATGGCTACACCTTC.

This chain links TRBV7-9 with TRBJ1-4; 8 bases match TRBD1. The CDR3 totals 15 residues. Germline trimming cut 4 bases from V and 8 bases from J; bases unmatched to any gene: 9. Per germline, CDR1 SEHNR and CDR2 FQNEAQ (reference sequence). CDR3 sequence (DNA): TGTGCCAGCAGCTCCGCGACAGGGGAGGAGGAAAAACTGTTTTTT. It codes for CASSSATGEEEKLFF.

Only one count was recorded for this clone. This chain joins TRBV11-2 and TRBJ1-5; no clear D gene. The germline V and J ends were trimmed by 5 bases and 2 bases, with 16 bases remaining between them. This CDR3 comprises 16 residues. The germline CDR1 and CDR2 sequences are SGHAT and FQNNGV. The CDR3 DNA follows: TGTGCCAGCAGCAACGTCGTTGGGCTGGGCAATCAGCCCCAGCATTTT. Its protein product is CASSNVVGLGNQPQHF.

The chain joins TRBV11-2 to TRBJ1-2, with 9 positions matching TRBD1. The CDR3 is made up of 15 amino acids. V lost 5 bases to trimming and J lost 7 bases; unmatched junction nucleotides: 11. Per the germline V gene, CDR1 is SGHAT and CDR2 is FQNNGV. The CDR3 nucleotides read TGTGCCAGCAGCCATACCGGGACAGGGAAGGGTGGCTACACCTTC. Translating it yields CASSHTGTGKGGYTF.

This clone was counted a few times. The CDR3 sequence: CASSGRVPNSGANVLTF. The CDR3 nucleotides read TGTGCCAGCAGTGGCAGGGTCCCAAACTCTGGGGCCAACGTCCTGACTTTC. This chain connects TRBV27 to TRBJ2-6; tentatively, D is TRBD1 (5 bases). From germline, CDR1 is MNHEY and CDR2 SMNVEV (reference sequence). CDR3 length equals 17 residues. The V end was cut by 5 bases, the J end by 0 bases, with 14 bases between.

CDR3 nucleotide sequence: TGTGCCAGCAGCTCGCAGGGGGCTGGGGCCAACGTCCTGACTTTC. Its translation: CASSSQGAGANVLTF. The rearrangement links TRBV11-2 to TRBJ2-6; 7 bases agree with TRBD1. Germline assignment: CDR1 SGHAT and CDR2 FQNNGV. The CDR3 loop spans 15 amino acids. J lost 2 bases, V lost 4 bases, and 2 bases had no gene match.

The chain combines TRBV19 with TRBJ1-2; the D gene is possibly TRBD1 (6 bases). Germline assignment: CDR1 LNHDA and CDR2 SQIVND (reference sequence). This CDR3 has 14 residues. The V end lost 6 bases, the J end lost 4 bases, and 15 bases lay between the germline ends. The DNA of the CDR3 is TGTGCCAGTAGAACCTCAGGGGTTATCTATGGCTACACCTTC. Translating gives CASRTSGVIYGYTF.

This rearrangement joins TRBV30 to TRBJ2-5; D is unresolved. Germline CDR1 GTSNPN, CDR2 SVGIG (reference sequence). V shed 3 bases and J shed 0 bases, with 14 bases lying between them. This CDR3 spans 15 amino acids. CDR3 sequence: CAWSQLWRYQETQYF. Here the CDR3 DNA reads TGTGCCTGGAGCCAACTTTGGCGGTACCAAGAGACCCAGTACTTC.

Turning to this clone: The same CDR3 can be traced to other DNA sequences in this sample. The genes are TRBV7-8 and TRBJ2-7; D is uncertain. Germline loops: CDR1 SGHVS, CDR2 FQNEAQ. The CDR3 sequence is 15 residues long. With 2 bases removed from V and 6 bases from J, the gap between germline ends came to 17 bases. The CDR3 protein is CASSLRRLAVLEQYF. The CDR3 region has the DNA TGTGCCAGCAGCTTACGGCGGTTAGCCGTTCTCGAGCAGTACTTC.